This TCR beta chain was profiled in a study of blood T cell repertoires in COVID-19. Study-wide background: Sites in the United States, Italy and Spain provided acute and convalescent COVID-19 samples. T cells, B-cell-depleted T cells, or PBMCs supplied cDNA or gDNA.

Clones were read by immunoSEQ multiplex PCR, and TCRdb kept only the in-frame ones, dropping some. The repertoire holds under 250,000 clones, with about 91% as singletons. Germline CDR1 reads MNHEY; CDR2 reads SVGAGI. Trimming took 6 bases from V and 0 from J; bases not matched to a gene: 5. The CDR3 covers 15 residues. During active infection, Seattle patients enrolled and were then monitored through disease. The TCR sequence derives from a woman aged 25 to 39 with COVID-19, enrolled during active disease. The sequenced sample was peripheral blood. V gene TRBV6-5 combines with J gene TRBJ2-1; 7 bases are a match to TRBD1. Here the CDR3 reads CASSLRDSSYNEQFF. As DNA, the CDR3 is TGTGCCAGCAGCCTCCGGGACAGCTCCTACAATGAGCAGTTCTTC.